This is a list of T cell receptor beta chains from one sample in a study of T cell changes during pregnancy in multiple sclerosis. Clones were read by immunoSEQ multiplex PCR, and TCRdb kept only the in-frame ones, dropping some. This sample has 90,000 or so clones, with 92% found just once. This specimen consisted of peripheral blood, obtained in the first trimester of pregnancy. These receptors came from a female donor with multiple sclerosis, enrolled in a pregnancy study. Both conserved end residues are part of each CDR3. Each record gives: J gene, clone size, V gene, CDR3 protein. Where a row states a size, it is once, few, many or the class of an expanded clone; other rows omit it.

>TRBJ2-2|NA|TRBV11-1
CASSYSGEGGGELFF
>TRBJ1-1|NA|TRBV5-8
CASSRATGGLDTEAFF
>TRBJ2-7|NA|TRBV18
CASSSGGIPYEQYF
>TRBJ2-7|NA|TRBV5-4
CASAGQGSYEQYF
>TRBJ2-7|NA|TRBV4-1
CASSLAGDEQYF
>TRBJ2-2|NA|TRBV5-1
CASSLVVGGVTGELFF
>TRBJ1-5|NA|TRBV6-1
CASISGLISNQPQHF
>TRBJ2-3|NA|TRBV5-1
CASSLVSSGSDTQYF
>TRBJ2-5|NA|TRBV11-2
CASSSGGLAADF
>TRBJ2-7|once|TRBV6-5
CASSYSSASGEQYF
>TRBJ2-6|NA|TRBV25-1
CASSTQSGANVLTF
>TRBJ1-5|NA|TRBV4-2
CASSQDQGAFSNQPQHF
>TRBJ2-7|NA|TRBV4-1
CASSLTGQSYEQYF
>TRBJ2-5|few|TRBV27
CASSLWDSNQETQYF
>TRBJ2-1|NA|TRBV27
CASSGLNNEQFF
>TRBJ2-1|NA|TRBV18
CASSPLGVEGEQFF
>TRBJ2-1|few|TRBV11-2
CASSSLRSSYNEQFF
>TRBJ2-3|NA|TRBV7-8
CASSPEADTQYF
>TRBJ1-2|NA|TRBV6-5
CASSLDRGPYGYTF
>TRBJ1-3|NA|TRBV29-1
CSVGQVTSSSSGNTIYF
>TRBJ2-1|NA|TRBV4-1
CASCRLAGYNEQFF
>TRBJ2-7|NA|TRBV4-2
CASSGRTSRPYEQYF
>TRBJ1-5|NA|TRBV28
CASSPGRPQHF
>TRBJ2-2|NA|TRBV9
CASSVGGRLFF
>TRBJ2-1|NA|TRBV15
CATSRDEAEQFF
>TRBJ2-3|NA|TRBV19
CASSARTSGRTDTQYF
>TRBJ1-5|NA|TRBV5-8
CASSLGHRRGNQPQHF
>TRBJ2-7|NA|TRBV27
CASSSQGYEQYF
>TRBJ1-1|NA|TRBV11-2
CASREGGTGGFEAFF
>TRBJ2-7|NA|TRBV27
CASSLVRLAGAKQYF
>TRBJ1-1|NA|TRBV4-1
CASSQEPGVDTEAFF
>TRBJ2-1|NA|TRBV30
CAWSSSGSVYNEQFF
>TRBJ1-2|NA|TRBV19
CASSIETVPNYGYTF
>TRBJ1-1|NA|TRBV5-4
CASSGDRSNTEAFF
>TRBJ2-2|NA|TRBV6-6
CASSYSITGGDGELFF
>TRBJ2-1|NA|TRBV9
CASSLHGTAGRNEQFF
>TRBJ2-5|NA|TRBV5-4
CASSSRTGGETQYF
>TRBJ1-5|NA|TRBV28
CASSQRTGYHQPQHF
>TRBJ2-1|NA|TRBV5-5
CASSSGLAGSYNEQFF
>TRBJ2-3|NA|TRBV2
CASSPPGADTQYF
>TRBJ1-3|NA|TRBV19
CASSSDTYSGNTIYF
>TRBJ1-5|NA|TRBV19
CASSIQDRFYSNQPQHF
>TRBJ1-5|NA|TRBV27
CASSPGGSNQPQHF
>TRBJ1-1|NA|TRBV7-9
CASSFGLRGGRVF
>TRBJ1-5|NA|TRBV6-6
CASSSTDRGGNQPQHF
>TRBJ1-1|NA|TRBV13
CASSLVQGATEAFF